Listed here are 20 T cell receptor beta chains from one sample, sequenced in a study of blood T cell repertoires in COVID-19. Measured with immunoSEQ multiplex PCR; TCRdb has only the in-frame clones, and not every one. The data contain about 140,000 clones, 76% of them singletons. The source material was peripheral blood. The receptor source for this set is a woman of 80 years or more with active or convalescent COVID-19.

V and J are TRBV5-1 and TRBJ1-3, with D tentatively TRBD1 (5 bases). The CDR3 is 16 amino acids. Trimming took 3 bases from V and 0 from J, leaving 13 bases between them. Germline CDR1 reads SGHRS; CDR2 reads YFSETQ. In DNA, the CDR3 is TGCGCCAGCAGCTCACAGGATCCAAACTCTGGAAACACCATATATTTT. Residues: CASSSQDPNSGNTIYF.

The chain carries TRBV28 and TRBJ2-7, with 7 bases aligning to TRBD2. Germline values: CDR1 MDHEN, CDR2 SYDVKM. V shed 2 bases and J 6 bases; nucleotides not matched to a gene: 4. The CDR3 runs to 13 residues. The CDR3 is CASSLSGRGEQYF. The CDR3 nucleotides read TGTGCCAGCAGTTTAAGTGGGAGGGGCGAGCAGTACTTC.

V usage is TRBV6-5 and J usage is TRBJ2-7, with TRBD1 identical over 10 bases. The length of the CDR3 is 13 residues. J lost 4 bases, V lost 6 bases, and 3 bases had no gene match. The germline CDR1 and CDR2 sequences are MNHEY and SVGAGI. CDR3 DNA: TGTGCCAGCAGAAGGACAGGGGGATACGAGCAGTACTTC. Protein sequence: CASRRTGGYEQYF.

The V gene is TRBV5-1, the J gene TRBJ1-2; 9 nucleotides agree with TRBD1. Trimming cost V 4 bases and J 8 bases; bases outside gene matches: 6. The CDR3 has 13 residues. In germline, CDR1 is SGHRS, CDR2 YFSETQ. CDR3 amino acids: CASSRTGERGYTF. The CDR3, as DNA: TGCGCCAGCAGCCGGACAGGGGAAAGAGGCTACACCTTC.

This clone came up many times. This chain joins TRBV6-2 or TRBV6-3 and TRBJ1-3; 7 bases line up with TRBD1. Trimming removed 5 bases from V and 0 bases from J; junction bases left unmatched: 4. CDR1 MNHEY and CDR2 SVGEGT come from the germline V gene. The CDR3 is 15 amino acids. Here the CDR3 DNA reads TGTGCCAGCAGTGACGGGACAGTCTCTGGAAACACCATATATTTT. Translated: CASSDGTVSGNTIYF.

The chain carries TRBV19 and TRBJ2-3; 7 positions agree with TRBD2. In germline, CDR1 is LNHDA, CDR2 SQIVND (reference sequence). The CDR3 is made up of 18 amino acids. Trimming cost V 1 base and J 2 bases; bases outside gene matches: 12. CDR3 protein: CASSIGIKGGGATDTQYF. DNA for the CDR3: TGTGCCAGTAGTATAGGGATTAAGGGCGGGGGTGCCACAGATACGCAGTATTTT.

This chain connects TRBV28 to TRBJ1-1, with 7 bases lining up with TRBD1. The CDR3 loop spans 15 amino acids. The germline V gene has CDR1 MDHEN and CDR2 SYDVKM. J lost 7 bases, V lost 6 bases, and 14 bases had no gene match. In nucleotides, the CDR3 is TGTGCCAGCAGCTCCGGGACAGCGACTTTGCTTGAAGCTTTCTTT. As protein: CASSSGTATLLEAFF.

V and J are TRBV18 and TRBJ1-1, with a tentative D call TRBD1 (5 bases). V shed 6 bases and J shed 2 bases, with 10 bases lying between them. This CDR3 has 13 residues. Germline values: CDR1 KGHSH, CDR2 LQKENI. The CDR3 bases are TGTGCCAGCTCCCTAGGGGTCAACACTGAAGCTTTCTTT. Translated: CASSLGVNTEAFF.

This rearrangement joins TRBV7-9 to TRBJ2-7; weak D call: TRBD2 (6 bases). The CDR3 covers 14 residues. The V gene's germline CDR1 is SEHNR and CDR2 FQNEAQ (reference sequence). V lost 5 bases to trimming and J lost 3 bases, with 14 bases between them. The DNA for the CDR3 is TGTGCCAGCAGCCAGAGGGGCGGGGTCTACGAGCAGTACTTC. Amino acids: CASSQRGGVYEQYF. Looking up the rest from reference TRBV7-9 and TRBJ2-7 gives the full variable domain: DTGVSQNPRHKITKRGQNVTFRCDPISEHNRLYWYRQTLGQGPEFLTYFQNEAQLEKSRLLSDRFSAERPKGSFSTLEIQRTEQGDSAMYLCASSQRGGVYEQYFGPGTRLTVT.

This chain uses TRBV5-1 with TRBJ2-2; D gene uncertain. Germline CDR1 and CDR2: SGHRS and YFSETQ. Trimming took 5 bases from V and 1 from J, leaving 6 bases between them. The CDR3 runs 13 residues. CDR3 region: CASSSWNTGELFF. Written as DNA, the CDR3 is TGCGCCAGCAGTTCGTGGAACACCGGGGAGCTGTTTTTT. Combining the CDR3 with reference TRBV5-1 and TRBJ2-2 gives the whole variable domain KAGVTQTPRYLIKTRGQQVTLSCSPISGHRSVSWYQQTPGQGLQFLFEYFSETQRNKGNFPGRFSGRQFSNSRSEMNVSTLELGDSALYLCASSSWNTGELFFGEGSRLTVL.

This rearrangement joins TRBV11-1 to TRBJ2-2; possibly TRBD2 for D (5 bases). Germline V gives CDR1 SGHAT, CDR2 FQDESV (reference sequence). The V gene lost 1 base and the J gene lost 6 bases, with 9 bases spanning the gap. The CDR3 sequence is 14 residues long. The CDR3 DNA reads TGTGCCAGCAGCTTAGAATGGGGAGCCGGGGAGCTGTTTTTT. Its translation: CASSLEWGAGELFF.

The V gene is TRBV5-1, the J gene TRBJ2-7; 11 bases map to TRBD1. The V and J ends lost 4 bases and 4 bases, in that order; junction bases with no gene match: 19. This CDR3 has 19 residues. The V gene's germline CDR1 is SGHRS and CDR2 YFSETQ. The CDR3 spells CASSPVLGQGVLSMYEQYF. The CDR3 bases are TGCGCCAGCAGCCCGGTACTGGGACAGGGGGTCCTATCGATGTACGAGCAGTACTTC.

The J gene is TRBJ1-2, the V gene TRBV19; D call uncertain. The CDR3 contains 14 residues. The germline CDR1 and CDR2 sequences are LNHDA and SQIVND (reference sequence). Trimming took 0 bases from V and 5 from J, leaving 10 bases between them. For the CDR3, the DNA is TGTGCCAGTAGTATAGATCTCGTCGAGTATGGCTACACCTTC. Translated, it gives CASSIDLVEYGYTF.

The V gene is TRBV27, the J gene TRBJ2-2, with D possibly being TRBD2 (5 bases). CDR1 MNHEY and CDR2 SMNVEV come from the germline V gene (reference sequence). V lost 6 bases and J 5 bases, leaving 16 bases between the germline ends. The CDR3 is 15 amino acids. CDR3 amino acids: CASRKDSKWTGELFF. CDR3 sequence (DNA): TGTGCCAGCAGAAAGGACTCCAAGTGGACCGGGGAGCTGTTTTTT.

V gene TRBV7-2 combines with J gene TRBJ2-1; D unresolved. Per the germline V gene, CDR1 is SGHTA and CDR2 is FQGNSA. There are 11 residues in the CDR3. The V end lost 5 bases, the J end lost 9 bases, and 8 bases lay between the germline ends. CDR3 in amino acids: CASSPTREQFF. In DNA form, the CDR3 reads TGTGCCAGCAGCCCTACCCGTGAGCAGTTCTTC.

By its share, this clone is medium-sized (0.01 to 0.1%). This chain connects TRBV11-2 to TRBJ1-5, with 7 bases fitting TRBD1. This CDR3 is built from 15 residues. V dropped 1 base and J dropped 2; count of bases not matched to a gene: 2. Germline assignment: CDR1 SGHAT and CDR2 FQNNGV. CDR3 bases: TGTGCCAGCAGCTTAGGGACAGGCGGCAATCAGCCCCAGCATTTT. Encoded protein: CASSLGTGGNQPQHF.

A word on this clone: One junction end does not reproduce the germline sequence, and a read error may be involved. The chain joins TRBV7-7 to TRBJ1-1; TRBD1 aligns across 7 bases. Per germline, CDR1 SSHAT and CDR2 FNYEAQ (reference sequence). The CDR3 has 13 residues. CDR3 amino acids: CASSPLRGSEAFF. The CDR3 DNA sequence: TGTGCTAGCAGCCCACTCAGGGGGAGTGAAGCTTTCTTT.

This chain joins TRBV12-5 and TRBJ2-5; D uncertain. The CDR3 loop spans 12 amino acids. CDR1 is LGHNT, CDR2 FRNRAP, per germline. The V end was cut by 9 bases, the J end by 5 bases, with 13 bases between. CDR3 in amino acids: CASATSSETQYF. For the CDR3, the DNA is TGTGCTAGCGCGACATCTTCGGAGACCCAGTACTTC. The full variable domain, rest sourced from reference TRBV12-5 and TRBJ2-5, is DARVTQTPRHKVTEMGQEVTMRCQPILGHNTVFWYRQTMMQGLELLAYFRNRAPLDDSGMPKDRFSAEMPDATLATLKIQPSEPRDSAVYFCASATSSETQYFGPGTRLLVL.

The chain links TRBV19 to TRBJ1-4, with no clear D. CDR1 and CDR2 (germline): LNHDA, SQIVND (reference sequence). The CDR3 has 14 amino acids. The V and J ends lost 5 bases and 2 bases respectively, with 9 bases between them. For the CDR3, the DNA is TGTGCCAGTAGTTCGACAAGTACTAATGAAAAACTGTTTTTT. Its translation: CASSSTSTNEKLFF.

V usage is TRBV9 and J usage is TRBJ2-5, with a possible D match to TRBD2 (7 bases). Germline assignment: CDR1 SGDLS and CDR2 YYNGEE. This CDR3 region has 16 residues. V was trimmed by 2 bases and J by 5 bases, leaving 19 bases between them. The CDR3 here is CASSVTGLGGWETQYF. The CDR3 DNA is TGTGCCAGCAGCGTGACTGGACTAGGGGGATGGGAGACCCAGTACTTC.